One and the same sample provided the 19 T cell receptor beta chains below, sequenced in a study of cytomegalovirus exposure and HLA in healthy donors. It was with 60 Vbeta and 13 Jbeta primers that the PCR ran. Generated by immunoSEQ multiplex PCR, the TCRdb table keeps only in-frame clones and is missing some. The data hold about 210,000 clones, with 60% to 80% observed a single time. Sequencing was carried out using PBMCs. The receptors shown here come from a male donor in good health and CMV-seronegative.

DNA for the CDR3: TGTGCCACCAGCGCGGGACGAATGAACACTGAAGCTTTCTTT. Amino acids: CATSAGRMNTEAFF. The chain recombines TRBV15 with TRBJ1-1, with D possibly matching TRBD1 (5 bases). The germline V and J ends were trimmed by 5 bases and 0 bases, with 10 bases remaining between them. This CDR3 is built from 14 residues. Germline CDR1 LNHNV, CDR2 YYDKDF (reference sequence).

The CDR3 nucleotides are TGTGCCAGCAGTGAAGGGGCCCGGGAAAAACTGTTTTTT. Translated: CASSEGAREKLFF. The chain is built from TRBV6-1 and TRBJ1-4, with unresolved D. Germline CDR1 is MNHNS and CDR2 is SASEGT. Trimming shortened V by 1 base and J by 8 bases, and 8 bases separated the two germline ends. The CDR3 totals 13 residues.

The chain recombines TRBV4-2 with TRBJ2-7; 11 bases fit TRBD2. Unmatched junction bases numbered 8, after V lost 0 bases and J lost 7 bases. The CDR3 totals 16 residues. Germline lookup yields CDR1 LGHNA and CDR2 YNFKEQ. The CDR3 nucleotides are TGTGCCAGCAGCCAAGAAATAGCGGGAGGGCCCGGGGAGCAGTACTTC. This translates into CASSQEIAGGPGEQYF.

The gene calls are TRBV2 and TRBJ2-5, with 9 bases aligning to TRBD1. Germline V gene data show CDR1 as SNHLY and CDR2 as FYNNEI. The V gene end was trimmed by 6 bases and the J gene end by 5 bases; junction bases not matched to a gene: 13. The CDR3 is 16 residues long. The CDR3 bases are TGTGCCAGCAGCGTTGGACCGGGACAGGGTAGGGAGACCCAGTACTTC. Its translation is CASSVGPGQGRETQYF. The full variable domain, completed using reference TRBV2 and TRBJ2-5, is EPEVTQTPSHQVTQMGQEVILRCVPISNHLYFYWYRQILGQKVEFLVSFYNNEISEKSEIFDDQFSVERPDGSNFTLKIRSTKLEDSAMYFCASSVGPGQGRETQYFGPGTRLLVL.

The chain joins TRBV2 to TRBJ2-1; 7 bases align to TRBD2. The V and J ends lost 6 bases and 3 bases, in that order; junction bases with no gene match: 2. The CDR3 consists of 13 residues. CDR1 is SNHLY and CDR2 is FYNNEI in the germline V gene. CDR3 nucleotides: TGTGCCAGCAGCGGGGACTACTACAATGAGCAGTTCTTC. This encodes CASSGDYYNEQFF.

The chain is built from TRBV6-6 and TRBJ2-7; the D gene is possibly TRBD1 (6 bases). The CDR3 spans 14 residues. Trimming left V 0 bases short and J 3 bases short, with 9 bases between. Germline lookup yields CDR1 MNHNY and CDR2 SVGAGI (reference sequence). This chain's CDR3 is CASSYSTGIYEQYF. CDR3 DNA sequence: TGTGCCAGCAGTTACTCGACAGGAATCTACGAGCAGTACTTC.

The chain uses TRBV5-1 and TRBJ2-1, with a weak D call TRBD2 (6 bases). Germline values: CDR1 SGHRS, CDR2 YFSETQ. With 0 bases removed from V and 4 bases from J, the gap between germline ends came to 20 bases. This CDR3 spans 18 amino acids. CDR3 DNA sequence: TGCGCCAGCAGCTTGGATGGTGGGGGGACCGACCTGTACAATGAGCAGTTCTTC. Translated: CASSLDGGGTDLYNEQFF.

The chain uses TRBV5-1 and TRBJ1-5; 7 bases match TRBD1. J lost 5 bases, V lost 4 bases, and 6 bases had no gene match. CDR3 length: 14 residues. The germline V gene encodes CDR1 SGHRS and CDR2 YFSETQ. CDR3 protein: CASSDRVGDQPQHF. As DNA, the CDR3 is TGCGCCAGCAGCGACAGGGTTGGGGATCAGCCCCAGCATTTT. The full variable domain, with the rest looked up from reference TRBV5-1 and TRBJ1-5, is KAGVTQTPRYLIKTRGQQVTLSCSPISGHRSVSWYQQTPGQGLQFLFEYFSETQRNKGNFPGRFSGRQFSNSRSEMNVSTLELGDSALYLCASSDRVGDQPQHFGDGTRLSIL.

The rearrangement uses TRBV27 and TRBJ1-5; tentative D call: TRBD1 (5 bases). Trimming pared 5 bases from V and 0 bases from J, leaving 17 bases between. The CDR3 contains 17 residues. Germline assignment: CDR1 MNHEY and CDR2 SMNVEV (reference sequence). CDR3 DNA sequence: TGTGCCAGCAGTCCAGGGCAGGGACTTTATAGCAATCAGCCCCAGCATTTT. Amino acids: CASSPGQGLYSNQPQHF.

The chain combines TRBV19 with TRBJ1-2; no clear D. Trimming left V 5 bases short and J 2 bases short, with 15 bases between. Per germline, CDR1 LNHDA and CDR2 SQIVND (reference sequence). The CDR3 spans 15 residues. The CDR3 loop reads CASSSPPEGNYGYTF. In DNA, the CDR3 is TGTGCCAGTAGTTCCCCACCTGAGGGAAACTATGGCTACACCTTC.

This chain joins TRBV28 and TRBJ1-5, with D perhaps TRBD1 (5 bases). The CDR3 runs to 15 residues. Trimming removed 8 bases at V and 2 bases at J, with 16 bases between. The germline V gene has CDR1 MDHEN and CDR2 SYDVKM. The CDR3 loop is CASLGGAEGNQPQHF. The CDR3, as DNA: TGTGCCAGCCTGGGCGGGGCAGAGGGCAATCAGCCCCAGCATTTT.

The chain uses TRBV19 and TRBJ2-2, with 7 bases aligning to TRBD2. Per the germline V gene, CDR1 is LNHDA and CDR2 is SQIVND (reference sequence). CDR3 length: 17 amino acids. V dropped 3 bases and J dropped 5; count of bases not matched to a gene: 12. This chain's CDR3 is CASSISGTTFLTGELFF. CDR3 DNA sequence: TGTGCCAGTAGTATTTCTGGGACTACCTTTTTAACCGGGGAGCTGTTTTTT.

The chain has TRBV2 and TRBJ1-2, with 7 bases aligning to TRBD1. Germline V gene sequence: CDR1 SNHLY, CDR2 FYNNEI. The J segment lost 5 bases and the V segment lost 9 bases, leaving 9 bases of the junction unmatched. The CDR3 sequence is 13 residues long. CDR3 amino acids: CARDRDEVYGYTF. The CDR3 DNA is TGTGCCAGAGACAGGGATGAGGTTTATGGCTACACCTTC.

A single count supports this clone. The chain couples TRBV7-8 to TRBJ2-7, with 9 nucleotides matching TRBD1. CDR1 and CDR2 from the germline V gene are SGHVS and FQNEAQ. Germline trimming cut 2 bases from V and 4 bases from J; bases unmatched to any gene: 6. There are 15 residues in the CDR3. CDR3 DNA: TGTGCCAGCAGCTTACGGACAGGGGAAGCGTACGAGCAGTACTTC. It translates to CASSLRTGEAYEQYF.

The sample holds one count of this clone. The chain has TRBV6-1 and TRBJ1-2; a weak D match, TRBD1 (6 bases). The CDR3 totals 13 residues. The germline V and J ends were trimmed by 8 bases and 2 bases, with 12 bases remaining between them. Germline CDR1 and CDR2: MNHNS and SASEGT. The chain's CDR3 is CASGGKRNYGYTF. The CDR3 nucleotides read TGTGCCAGCGGGGGCAAGAGGAACTATGGCTACACCTTC.

This clone has just a few counts. The chain employs TRBV29-1 and TRBJ1-2; 9 positions agree with TRBD1. The germline gives CDR1 SQVTM, CDR2 ANQGSEA. V was pared by 2 bases and J by 5 bases, with 6 bases of the junction left unmatched. The CDR3 is 14 residues long. CDR3 sequence reads: CSVELRDREYGYTF. The CDR3 coding sequence is TGCAGCGTTGAATTGCGGGACAGGGAGTATGGCTACACCTTC.

This clone appeared a few times. This chain connects TRBV9 to TRBJ2-3; the match to TRBD1 covers 9 bases. J lost 3 bases, V lost 0 bases, and 8 bases had no gene match. Germline V gene data show CDR1 as SGDLS and CDR2 as YYNGEE. The CDR3 extends over 17 amino acids. CDR3: CASSVEKYRGPTDTQYF. CDR3 nucleotide sequence: TGTGCCAGCAGCGTAGAGAAGTACAGGGGGCCTACAGATACGCAGTATTTT.

Only a few counts were recorded for this clone. The chain employs TRBV4-3 and TRBJ2-4; 8 bases fit TRBD2. Germline V CDR1 and CDR2: LGHNA, YSLEER. Trimming cost V 3 bases and J 10 bases; bases outside gene matches: 11. This CDR3 comprises 15 residues. The CDR3 DNA is TGCGCCAGCAGCCAGGGGCGGGGGGTTAGTGGGATTCAGTACTTC. It specifies CASSQGRGVSGIQYF.

This chain connects TRBV7-2 to TRBJ1-2; D is perhaps TRBD1 (5 bases). Germline CDR1 is SGHTA and CDR2 is FQGNSA. The CDR3 has 14 amino acids. V was clipped by 1 base and J by 5 bases, with 11 bases between them. Written as DNA, the CDR3 is TGTGCCAGCAGCTTAGGCCCAGGGAAGTATGGCTACACCTTC. This encodes CASSLGPGKYGYTF.